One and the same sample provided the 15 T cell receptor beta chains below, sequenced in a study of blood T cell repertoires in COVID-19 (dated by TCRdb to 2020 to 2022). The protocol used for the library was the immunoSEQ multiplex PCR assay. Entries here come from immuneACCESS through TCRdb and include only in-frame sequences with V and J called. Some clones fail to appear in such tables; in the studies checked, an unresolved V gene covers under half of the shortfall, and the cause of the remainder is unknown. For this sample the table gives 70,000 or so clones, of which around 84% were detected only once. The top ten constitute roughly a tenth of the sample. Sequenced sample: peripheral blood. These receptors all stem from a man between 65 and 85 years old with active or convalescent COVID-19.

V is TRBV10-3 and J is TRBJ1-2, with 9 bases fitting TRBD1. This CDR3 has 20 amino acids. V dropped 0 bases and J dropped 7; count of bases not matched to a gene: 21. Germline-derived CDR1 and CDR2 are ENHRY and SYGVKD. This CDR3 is CAISESIVATGGRGISGYTF. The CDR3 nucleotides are TGTGCCATCAGTGAGTCGATAGTTGCCACAGGGGGCCGCGGGATATCTGGCTACACCTTC.

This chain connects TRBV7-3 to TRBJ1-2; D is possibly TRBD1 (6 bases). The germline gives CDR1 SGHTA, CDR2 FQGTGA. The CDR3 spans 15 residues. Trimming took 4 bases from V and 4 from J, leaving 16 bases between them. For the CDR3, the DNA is TGTGCCAGCAGCTCACAGGGCACTATTACCTATGGCTACACCTTC. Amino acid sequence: CASSSQGTITYGYTF.

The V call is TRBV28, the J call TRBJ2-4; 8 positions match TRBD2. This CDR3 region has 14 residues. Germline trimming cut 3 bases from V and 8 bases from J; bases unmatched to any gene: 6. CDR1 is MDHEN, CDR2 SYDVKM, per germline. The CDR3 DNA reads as TGTGCCAGCAGTTTGGGCGGGAGGATGGACATTCAGTACTTC. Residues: CASSLGGRMDIQYF.

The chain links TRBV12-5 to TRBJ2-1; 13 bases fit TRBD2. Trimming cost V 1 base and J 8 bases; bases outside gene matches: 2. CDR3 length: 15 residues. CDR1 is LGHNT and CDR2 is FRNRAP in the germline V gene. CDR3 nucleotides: TGTGCTAGTGGTTTGGGGACTAGCGGGAGTCATGAGCAGTTCTTC. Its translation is CASGLGTSGSHEQFF.

The CDR3 DNA is TGTGCCACCAGCAGAGATTCGGACAGGGGTTTAATACGGAACACCATATATTTT. It specifies CATSRDSDRGLIRNTIYF. V and J are TRBV15 and TRBJ1-3, with 9 bases fitting TRBD1. V lost 0 bases and J lost 7; bases outside the gene matches: 13. The germline V gene encodes CDR1 LNHNV and CDR2 YYDKDF (reference sequence). This CDR3 contains 18 residues. Drawing the rest from reference TRBV15 and TRBJ1-3, the complete variable domain is DAMVIQNPRYQVTQFGKPVTLSCSQTLNHNVMYWYQQKSSQAPKLLFHYYDKDFNNEADTPDNFQSRRPNTSFCFLDIRSPGLGDTAMYLCATSRDSDRGLIRNTIYFGEGSWLTVV.

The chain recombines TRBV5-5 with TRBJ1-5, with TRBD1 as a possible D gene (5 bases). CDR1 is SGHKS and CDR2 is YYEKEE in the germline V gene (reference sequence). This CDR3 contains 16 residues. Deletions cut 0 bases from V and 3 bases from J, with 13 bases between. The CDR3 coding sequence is TGTGCCAGCAGCTTGGTGGCCAGGGTTAACAATCAGCCCCAGCATTTT. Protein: CASSLVARVNNQPQHF.

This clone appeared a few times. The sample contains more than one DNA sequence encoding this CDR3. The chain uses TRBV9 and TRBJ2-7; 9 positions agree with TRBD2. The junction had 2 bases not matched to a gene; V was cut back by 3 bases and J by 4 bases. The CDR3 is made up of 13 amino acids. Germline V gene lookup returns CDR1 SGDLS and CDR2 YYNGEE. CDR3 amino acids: CASSGSGSYEQYF. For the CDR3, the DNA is TGTGCCAGCAGCGGTAGCGGGAGTTACGAGCAGTACTTC.

CDR3 protein: CASSLRTGSEKLFF. DNA for the CDR3: TGTGCCAGCAGTCTACGGACAGGGAGTGAAAAACTGTTTTTT. The rearrangement links TRBV6-6 to TRBJ1-4, with 8 bases fitting TRBD1. Trimming took 5 bases from V and 7 from J; bases not matched to a gene: 6. The CDR3 extends over 14 amino acids. Per the germline V gene, CDR1 is MNHNY and CDR2 is SVGAGI (reference sequence).

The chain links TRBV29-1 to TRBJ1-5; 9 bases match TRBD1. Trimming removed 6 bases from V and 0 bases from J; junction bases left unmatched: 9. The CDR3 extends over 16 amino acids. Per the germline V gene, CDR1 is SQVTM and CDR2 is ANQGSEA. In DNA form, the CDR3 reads TGCAGCGTGTTAACAGGGGGCCCATTTAGCAATCAGCCCCAGCATTTT. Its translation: CSVLTGGPFSNQPQHF.

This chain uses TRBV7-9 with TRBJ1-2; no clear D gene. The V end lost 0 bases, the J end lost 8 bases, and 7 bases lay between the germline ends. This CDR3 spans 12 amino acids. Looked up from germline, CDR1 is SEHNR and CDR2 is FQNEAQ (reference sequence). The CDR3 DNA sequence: TGTGCCAGCAGCTTAGCGTCGGGAGGCTACACCTTC. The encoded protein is CASSLASGGYTF.

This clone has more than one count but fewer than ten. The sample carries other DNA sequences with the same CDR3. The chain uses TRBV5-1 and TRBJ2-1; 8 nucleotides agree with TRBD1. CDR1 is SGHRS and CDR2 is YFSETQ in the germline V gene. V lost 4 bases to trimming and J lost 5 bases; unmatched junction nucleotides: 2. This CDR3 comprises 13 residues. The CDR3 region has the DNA TGCGCCAGCAGCCCACAGGGGGACAATGAGCAGTTCTTC. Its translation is CASSPQGDNEQFF. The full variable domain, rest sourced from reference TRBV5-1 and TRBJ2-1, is KAGVTQTPRYLIKTRGQQVTLSCSPISGHRSVSWYQQTPGQGLQFLFEYFSETQRNKGNFPGRFSGRQFSNSRSEMNVSTLELGDSALYLCASSPQGDNEQFFGPGTRLTVL.

CDR3 residues: CASSLVLSEQFF. In DNA, the CDR3 is TGCGCCAGCAGCTTGGTCCTATCCGAGCAGTTCTTC. The rearrangement uses TRBV5-1 and TRBJ2-1; D is uncertain. Trimming stripped 0 bases from V and 10 bases from J, with 8 bases between. The CDR3 is 12 residues long. Germline CDR1 SGHRS, CDR2 YFSETQ.

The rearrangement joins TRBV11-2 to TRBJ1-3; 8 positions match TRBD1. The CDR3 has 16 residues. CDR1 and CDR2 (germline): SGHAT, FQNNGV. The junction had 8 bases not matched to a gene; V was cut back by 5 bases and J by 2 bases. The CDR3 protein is CASSATLQGAGNTIYF. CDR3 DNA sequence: TGTGCCAGCAGCGCGACTTTACAGGGGGCTGGAAACACCATATATTTT.

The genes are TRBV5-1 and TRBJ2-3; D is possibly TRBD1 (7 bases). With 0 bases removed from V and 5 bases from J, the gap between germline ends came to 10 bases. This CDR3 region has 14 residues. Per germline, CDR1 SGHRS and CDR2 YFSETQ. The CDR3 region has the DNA TGCGCCAGCAGCTTGGGACAGGGAGGAGATACGCAGTATTTT. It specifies CASSLGQGGDTQYF.

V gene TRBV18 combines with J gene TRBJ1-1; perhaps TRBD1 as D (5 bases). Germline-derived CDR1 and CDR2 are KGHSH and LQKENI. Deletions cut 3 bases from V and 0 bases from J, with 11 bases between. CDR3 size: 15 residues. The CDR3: CASSPRGEMNTEAFF. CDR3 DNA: TGTGCCAGCTCACCCCGGGGGGAAATGAACACTGAAGCTTTCTTT.